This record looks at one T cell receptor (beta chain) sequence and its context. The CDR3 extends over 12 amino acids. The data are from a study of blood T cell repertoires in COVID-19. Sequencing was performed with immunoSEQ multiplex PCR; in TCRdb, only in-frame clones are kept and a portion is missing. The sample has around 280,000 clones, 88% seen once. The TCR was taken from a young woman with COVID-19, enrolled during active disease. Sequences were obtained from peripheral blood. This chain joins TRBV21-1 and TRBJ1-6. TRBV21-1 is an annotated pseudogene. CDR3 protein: CASSKGRGPLHF. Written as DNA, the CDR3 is TGTGCCAGCAGCAAAGGCCGCGGACCCCTCCACTTT.